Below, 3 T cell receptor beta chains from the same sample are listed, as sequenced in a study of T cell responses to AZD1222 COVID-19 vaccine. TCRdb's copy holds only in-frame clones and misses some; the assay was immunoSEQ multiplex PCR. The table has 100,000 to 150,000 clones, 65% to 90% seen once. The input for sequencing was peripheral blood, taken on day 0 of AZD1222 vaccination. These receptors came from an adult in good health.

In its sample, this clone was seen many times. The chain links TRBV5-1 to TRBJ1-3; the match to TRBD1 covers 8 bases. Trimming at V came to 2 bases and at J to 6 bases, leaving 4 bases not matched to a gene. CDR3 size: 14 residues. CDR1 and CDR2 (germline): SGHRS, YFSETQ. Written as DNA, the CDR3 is TGCGCCAGCAGCTTACCGGACAGGGCAAACACCATATATTTT. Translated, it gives CASSLPDRANTIYF.

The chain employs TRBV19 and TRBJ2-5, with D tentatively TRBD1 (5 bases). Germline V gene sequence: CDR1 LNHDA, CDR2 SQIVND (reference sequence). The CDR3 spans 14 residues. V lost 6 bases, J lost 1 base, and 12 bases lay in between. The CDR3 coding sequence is TGTGCCAGTAGCCCGTGGGGCAGCCAAGAGACCCAGTACTTC. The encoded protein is CASSPWGSQETQYF.

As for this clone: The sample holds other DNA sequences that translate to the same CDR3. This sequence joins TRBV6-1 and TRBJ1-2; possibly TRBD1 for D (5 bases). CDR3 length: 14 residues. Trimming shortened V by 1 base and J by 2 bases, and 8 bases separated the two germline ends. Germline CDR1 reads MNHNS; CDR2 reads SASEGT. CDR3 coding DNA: TGTGCCAGCAGTGAAGGGGGGGGAAACTATGGCTACACCTTC. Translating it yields CASSEGGGNYGYTF.